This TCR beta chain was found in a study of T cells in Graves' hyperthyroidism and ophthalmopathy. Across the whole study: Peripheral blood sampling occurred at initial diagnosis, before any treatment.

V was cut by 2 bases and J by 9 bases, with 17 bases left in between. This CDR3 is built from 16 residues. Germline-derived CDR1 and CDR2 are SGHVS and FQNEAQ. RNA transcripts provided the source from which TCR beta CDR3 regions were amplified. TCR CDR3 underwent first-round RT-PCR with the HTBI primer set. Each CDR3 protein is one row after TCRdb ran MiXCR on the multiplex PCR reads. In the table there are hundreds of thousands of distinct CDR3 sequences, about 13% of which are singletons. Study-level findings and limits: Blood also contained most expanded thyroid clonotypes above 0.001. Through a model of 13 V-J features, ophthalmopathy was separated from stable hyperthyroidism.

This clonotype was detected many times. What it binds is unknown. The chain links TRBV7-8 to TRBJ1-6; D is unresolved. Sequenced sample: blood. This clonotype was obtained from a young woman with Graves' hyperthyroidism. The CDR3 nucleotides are TGTGCCAGCAGCTTACGCCTCGAGCCCATACCTTCACCCCTCCACTTT. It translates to CASSLRLEPIPSPLHF.